What follows describes a single T cell receptor beta chain. Its antigen is currently unknown. Using its own MiXCR run on the reads, TCRdb lists one record per CDR3 protein. The table lists 200,000 to 300,000 distinct CDR3 sequences, approximately 9% of them singletons. CDR1 MNHEY and CDR2 SVGEGT come from the germline V gene. Trimming cost V 2 bases and J 10 bases; bases outside gene matches: 10. The CDR3 is 17 residues long. This sample is part of a study of T cell repertoires in cytomegalovirus infection. Study-wide results and limits: The study identified carriers of CMV plus the relevant HLA from cumulative public TCR beta family frequency.

The sequence came from a human donor in good health (CMV status not recorded). Some clones in this sample may be carry-over from other donors' samples. Sequenced input: PBMCs. The chain joins TRBV6-2 or TRBV6-3 to TRBJ1-6, with 11 bases lining up with TRBD1. The CDR3 reads CASSYVGQGADGSPLHF. The CDR3, as DNA: TGTGCCAGCAGTTACGTTGGACAGGGGGCGGACGGATCACCCCTCCACTTT.